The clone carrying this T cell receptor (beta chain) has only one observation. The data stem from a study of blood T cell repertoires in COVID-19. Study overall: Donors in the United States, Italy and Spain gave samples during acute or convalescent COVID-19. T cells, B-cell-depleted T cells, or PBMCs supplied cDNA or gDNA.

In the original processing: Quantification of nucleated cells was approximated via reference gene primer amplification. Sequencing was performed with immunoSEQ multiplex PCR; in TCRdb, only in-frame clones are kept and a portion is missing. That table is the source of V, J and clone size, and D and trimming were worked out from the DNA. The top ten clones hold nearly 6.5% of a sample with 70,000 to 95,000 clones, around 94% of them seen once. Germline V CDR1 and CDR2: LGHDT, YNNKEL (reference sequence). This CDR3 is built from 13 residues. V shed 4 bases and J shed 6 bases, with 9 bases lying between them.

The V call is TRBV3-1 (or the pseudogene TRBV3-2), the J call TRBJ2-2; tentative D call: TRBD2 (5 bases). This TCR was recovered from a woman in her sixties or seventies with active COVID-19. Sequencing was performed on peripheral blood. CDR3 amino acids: CASSLRGSGELFF. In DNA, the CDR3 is TGTGCCAGCAGCCTGCGAGGGTCCGGGGAGCTGTTTTTT.